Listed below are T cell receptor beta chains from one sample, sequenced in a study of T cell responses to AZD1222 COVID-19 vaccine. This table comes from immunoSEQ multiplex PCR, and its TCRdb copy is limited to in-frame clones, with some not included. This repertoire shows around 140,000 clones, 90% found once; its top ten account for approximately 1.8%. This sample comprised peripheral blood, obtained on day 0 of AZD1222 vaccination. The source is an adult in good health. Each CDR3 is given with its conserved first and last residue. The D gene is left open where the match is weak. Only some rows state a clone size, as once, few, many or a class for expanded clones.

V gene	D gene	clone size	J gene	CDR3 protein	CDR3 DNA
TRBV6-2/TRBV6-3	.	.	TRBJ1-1	CASSYRVTGRITEAFF	TGTGCCAGCAGTTACAGGGTCACGGGGCGAATCACTGAAGCTTTCTTT
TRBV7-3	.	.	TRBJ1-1	CASSSSRTVEAFF	TGTGCCAGCAGCTCCAGCCGAACAGTAGAAGCTTTCTTT
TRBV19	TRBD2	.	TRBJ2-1	CASSIDLLAGLAGLNEQFF	TGTGCCAGTAGTATAGATTTGTTGGCGGGACTAGCGGGGTTAAATGAGCAGTTCTTC
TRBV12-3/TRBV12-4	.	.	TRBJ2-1	CASSSGGQEQFF	TGTGCCAGCAGTTCGGGGGGACAGGAGCAGTTCTTC
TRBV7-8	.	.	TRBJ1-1	CASSLAVVWGGFGTEAFF	TGTGCCAGCAGCTTAGCGGTAGTGTGGGGGGGCTTTGGCACTGAAGCTTTCTTT
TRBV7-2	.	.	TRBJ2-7	CASSSGGAYEQYF	TGTGCCAGCAGCTCTGGCGGGGCCTACGAGCAGTACTTC
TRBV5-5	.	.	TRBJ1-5	CASSRFSYSNQPQHF	TGTGCCAGCAGCCGATTCTCATATAGCAATCAGCCCCAGCATTTT
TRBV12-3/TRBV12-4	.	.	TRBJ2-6	CASSSSGANVLTF	TGTGCCAGCAGTAGCTCTGGGGCCAACGTCCTGACTTTC
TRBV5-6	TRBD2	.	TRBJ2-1	CASSLSSGGPNRYNEQFF	TGTGCCAGCAGCTTGTCTAGCGGGGGGCCCAACCGATACAATGAGCAGTTCTTC
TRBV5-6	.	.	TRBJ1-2	CASSSDDYGYTF	TGTGCCAGCAGCTCGGATGACTATGGCTACACCTTC
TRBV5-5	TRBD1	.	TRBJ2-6	CASSLEEGQSSGANVLTF	TGTGCCAGCAGCTTGGAAGAGGGACAGTCCTCTGGGGCCAACGTCCTGACTTTC
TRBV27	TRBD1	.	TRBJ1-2	CASRKTGGTAYGYTF	TGTGCCAGCAGGAAAACAGGGGGCACCGCATATGGCTACACCTTC
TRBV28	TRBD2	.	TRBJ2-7	CASRSGRVRGGPIYEQYF	TGTGCCAGCAGGTCCGGGAGGGTCCGGGGTGGGCCTATCTACGAGCAGTACTTC
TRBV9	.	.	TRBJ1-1	CASSLLEGIANTGEAFF	TGTGCCAGCAGCCTCTTGGAGGGCATCGCGAACACTGGTGAAGCTTTCTTT
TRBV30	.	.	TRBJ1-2	CAWSRERGYGYTF	TGTGCCTGGAGCAGGGAGAGAGGGTATGGCTACACCTTC
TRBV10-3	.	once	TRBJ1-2	CAISETGGYGYTF	TGTGCCATCAGTGAAACAGGAGGCTATGGCTACACCTTC
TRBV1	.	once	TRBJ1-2	CTSSQDQARTNYGYTF	TGCACCAGCAGCCAAGATCAGGCACGGACAAACTATGGCTACACCTTC
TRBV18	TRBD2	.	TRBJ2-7	CASSPGQRGEWISYEQYF	TGTGCCAGCTCACCTGGCCAGCGGGGGGAATGGATTTCCTACGAGCAGTACTTC
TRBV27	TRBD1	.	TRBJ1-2	CASSPLGTGNGYTF	TGTGCCAGCAGTCCCCTCGGGACAGGTAATGGCTACACCTTC
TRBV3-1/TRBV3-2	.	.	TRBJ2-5	CASSSLATQETQYF	TGTGCCAGCAGCTCACTAGCCACCCAAGAGACCCAGTACTTC
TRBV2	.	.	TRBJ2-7	CASSGSRQVRHEQYF	TGTGCCAGCAGTGGGTCCAGACAGGTACGGCATGAGCAGTACTTC
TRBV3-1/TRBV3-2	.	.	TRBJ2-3	CASSRVQGLTDTQYF	TGTGCCAGCAGCCGAGTCCAGGGCCTCACAGATACGCAGTATTTT
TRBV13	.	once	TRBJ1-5	CASSSNRNQPQHF	TGTGCCAGCAGCTCCAACAGGAATCAGCCCCAGCATTTT
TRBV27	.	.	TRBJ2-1	CASSLTQGWIYEQFF	TGTGCCAGCAGTTTGACCCAGGGATGGATTTATGAGCAGTTCTTC
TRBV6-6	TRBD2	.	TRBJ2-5	CASSSGLAGGETQYF	TGTGCCAGCAGTTCGGGACTAGCGGGAGGAGAGACCCAGTACTTC
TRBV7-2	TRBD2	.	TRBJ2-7	CASSLGRRGGRYEQYF	TGTGCCAGCAGCTTAGGGCGGCGGGGGGGCCGCTACGAGCAGTACTTC
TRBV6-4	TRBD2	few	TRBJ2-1	CASSDSIAGGSNEQFF	TGTGCCAGCAGTGACTCAATAGCGGGAGGTTCCAATGAGCAGTTCTTC